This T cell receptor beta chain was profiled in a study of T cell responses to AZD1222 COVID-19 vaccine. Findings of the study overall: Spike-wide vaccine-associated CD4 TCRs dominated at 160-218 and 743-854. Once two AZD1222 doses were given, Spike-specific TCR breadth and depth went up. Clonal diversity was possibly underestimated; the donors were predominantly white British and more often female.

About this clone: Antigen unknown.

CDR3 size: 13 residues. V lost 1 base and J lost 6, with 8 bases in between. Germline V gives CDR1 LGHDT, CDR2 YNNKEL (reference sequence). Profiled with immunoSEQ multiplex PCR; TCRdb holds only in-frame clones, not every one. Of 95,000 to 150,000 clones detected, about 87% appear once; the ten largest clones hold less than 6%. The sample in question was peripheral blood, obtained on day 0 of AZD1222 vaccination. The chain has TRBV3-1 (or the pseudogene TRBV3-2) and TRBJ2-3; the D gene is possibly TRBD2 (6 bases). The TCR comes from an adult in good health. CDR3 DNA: TGTGCCAGCAGCCAAGTGGGAGGCGATACGCAGTATTTT. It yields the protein CASSQVGGDTQYF.